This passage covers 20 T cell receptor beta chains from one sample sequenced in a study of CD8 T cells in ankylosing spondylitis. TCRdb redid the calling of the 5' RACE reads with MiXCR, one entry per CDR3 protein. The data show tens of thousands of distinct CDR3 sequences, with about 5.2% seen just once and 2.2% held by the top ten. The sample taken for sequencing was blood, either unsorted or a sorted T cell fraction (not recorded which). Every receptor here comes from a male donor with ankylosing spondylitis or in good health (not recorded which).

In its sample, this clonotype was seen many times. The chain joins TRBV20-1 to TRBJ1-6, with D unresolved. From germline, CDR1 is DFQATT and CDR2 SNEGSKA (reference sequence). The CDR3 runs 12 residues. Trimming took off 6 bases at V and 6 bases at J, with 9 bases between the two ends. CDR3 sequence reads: CSATTPNSPLHF. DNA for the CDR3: TGCAGTGCCACCACGCCTAATTCACCCCTCCACTTT.

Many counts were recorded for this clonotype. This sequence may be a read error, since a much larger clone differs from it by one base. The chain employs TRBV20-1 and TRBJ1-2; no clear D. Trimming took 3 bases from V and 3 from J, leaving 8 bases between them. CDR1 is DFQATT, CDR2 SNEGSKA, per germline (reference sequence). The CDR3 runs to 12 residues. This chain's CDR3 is CSASIQDYGYTF. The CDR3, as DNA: TGCAGTGCTAGTATCCAGGACTATGGCTACACCTTC.

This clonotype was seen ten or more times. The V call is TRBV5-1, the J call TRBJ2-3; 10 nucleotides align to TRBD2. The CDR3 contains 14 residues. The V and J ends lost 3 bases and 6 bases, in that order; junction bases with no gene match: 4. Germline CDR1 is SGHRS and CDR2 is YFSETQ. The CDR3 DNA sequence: TGCGCCAGCAGCTCTACTAGCGGGGACGATACGCAGTATTTT. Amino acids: CASSSTSGDDTQYF.

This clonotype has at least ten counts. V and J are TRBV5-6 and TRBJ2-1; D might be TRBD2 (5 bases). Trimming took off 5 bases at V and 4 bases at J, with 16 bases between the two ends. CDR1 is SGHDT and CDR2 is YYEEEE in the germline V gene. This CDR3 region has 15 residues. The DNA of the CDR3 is TGTGCCAGCAGAACGGGGAACAAGGATTACAATGAGCAGTTCTTC. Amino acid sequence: CASRTGNKDYNEQFF.

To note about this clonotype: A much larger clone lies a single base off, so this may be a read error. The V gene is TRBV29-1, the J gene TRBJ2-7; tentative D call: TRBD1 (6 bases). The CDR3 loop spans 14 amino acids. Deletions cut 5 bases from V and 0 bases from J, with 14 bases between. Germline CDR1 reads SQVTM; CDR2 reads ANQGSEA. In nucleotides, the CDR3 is TGCAGCGTTTTCAGGGACATAGGCTCCTACGAGCAGTACTTC. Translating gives CSVFRDIGSYEQYF.

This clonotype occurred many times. The CDR3 protein is CASSRDESYGYTF. Written as DNA, the CDR3 is TGTGCCAGCTCAAGAGACGAGTCCTATGGCTACACCTTC. This chain connects TRBV18 to TRBJ1-2, with D uncertain. This CDR3 spans 13 amino acids. Germline V gives CDR1 KGHSH, CDR2 LQKENI. V lost 5 bases and J 4 bases, leaving 11 bases between the germline ends.

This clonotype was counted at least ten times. CDR3 in amino acids: CASSQGSGLMNTEAFF. Here the CDR3 DNA reads TGCGCCAGCAGCCAAGGCTCAGGGCTCATGAACACTGAAGCTTTCTTT. The chain carries TRBV4-3 and TRBJ1-1; perhaps TRBD1 as D (5 bases). Germline V gene data show CDR1 as LGHNA and CDR2 as YSLEER. The CDR3 loop spans 16 amino acids. V was clipped by 1 base and J by 0 bases, with 12 bases between them.

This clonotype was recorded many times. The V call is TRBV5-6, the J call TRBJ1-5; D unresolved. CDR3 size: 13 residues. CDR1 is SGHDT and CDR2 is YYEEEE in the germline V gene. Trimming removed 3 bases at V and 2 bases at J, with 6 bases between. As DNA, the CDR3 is TGTGCCAGCAGCTACTTCCGCAATCAGCCCCAGCATTTT. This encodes CASSYFRNQPQHF. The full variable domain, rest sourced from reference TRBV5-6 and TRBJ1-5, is DAGVTQSPTHLIKTRGQQVTLRCSPKSGHDTVSWYQQALGQGPQFIFQYYEEEERQRGNFPDRFSGHQFPNYSSELNVNALLLGDSALYLCASSYFRNQPQHFGDGTRLSIL.

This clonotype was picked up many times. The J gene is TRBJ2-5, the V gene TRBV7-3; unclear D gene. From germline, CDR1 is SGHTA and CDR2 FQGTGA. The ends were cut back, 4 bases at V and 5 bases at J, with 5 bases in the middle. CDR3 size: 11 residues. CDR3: CASSSGETQYF. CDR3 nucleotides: TGTGCCAGCAGCTCTGGGGAGACCCAGTACTTC.

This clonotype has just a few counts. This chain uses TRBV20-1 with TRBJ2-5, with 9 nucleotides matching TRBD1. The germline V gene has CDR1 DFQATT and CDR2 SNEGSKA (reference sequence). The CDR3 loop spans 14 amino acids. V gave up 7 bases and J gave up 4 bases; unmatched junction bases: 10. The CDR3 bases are TGCAGTGTCCCGGACAGGGGAGGTAGAGAGACCCAGTACTTC. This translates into CSVPDRGGRETQYF.

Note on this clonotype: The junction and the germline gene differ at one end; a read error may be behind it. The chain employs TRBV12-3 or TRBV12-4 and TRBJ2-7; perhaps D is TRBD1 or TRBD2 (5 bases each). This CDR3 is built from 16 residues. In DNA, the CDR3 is TGTGCCAGCACCAATACGGACCTTGGGACCCACCACGAGCAGCACTTC. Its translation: CASTNTDLGTHHEQHF.

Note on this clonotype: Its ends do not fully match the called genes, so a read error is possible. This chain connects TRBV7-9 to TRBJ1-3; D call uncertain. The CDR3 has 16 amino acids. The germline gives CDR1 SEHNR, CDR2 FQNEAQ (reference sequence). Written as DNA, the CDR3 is TGTGCCAGCAACTTAACAACCAGCCTCTCTGGAAACACCATATATTTT. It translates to CASNLTTSLSGNTIYF.

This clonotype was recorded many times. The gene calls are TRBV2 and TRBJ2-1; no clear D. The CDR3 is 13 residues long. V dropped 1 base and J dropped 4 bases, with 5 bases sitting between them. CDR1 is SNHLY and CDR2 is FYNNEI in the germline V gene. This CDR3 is CASSEEDYNEQFF. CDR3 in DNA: TGTGCCAGCAGTGAAGAGGATTACAATGAGCAGTTCTTC.

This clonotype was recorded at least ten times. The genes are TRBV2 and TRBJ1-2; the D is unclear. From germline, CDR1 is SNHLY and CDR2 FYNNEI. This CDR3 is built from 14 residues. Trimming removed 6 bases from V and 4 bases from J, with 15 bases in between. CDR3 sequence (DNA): TGTGCCAGCAGCAGAAATTATGAGAGCTATGGCTACACCTTC. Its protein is CASSRNYESYGYTF.

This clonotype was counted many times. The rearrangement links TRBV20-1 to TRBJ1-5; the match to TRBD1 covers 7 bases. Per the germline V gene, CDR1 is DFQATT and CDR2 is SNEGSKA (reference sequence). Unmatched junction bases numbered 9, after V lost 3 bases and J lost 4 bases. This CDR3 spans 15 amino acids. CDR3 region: CSASKGGTENQPQHF. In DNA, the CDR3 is TGCAGTGCTAGCAAAGGGGGGACAGAGAATCAGCCCCAGCATTTT.

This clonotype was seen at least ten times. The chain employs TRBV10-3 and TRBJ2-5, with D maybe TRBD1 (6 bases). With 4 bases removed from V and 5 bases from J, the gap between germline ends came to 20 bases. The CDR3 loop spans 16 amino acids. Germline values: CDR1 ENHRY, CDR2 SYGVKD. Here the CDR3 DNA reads TGTGCCATCAGTGGAGTGCCAGGGGAAAATGATGAGACCCAGTACTTC. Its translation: CAISGVPGENDETQYF.

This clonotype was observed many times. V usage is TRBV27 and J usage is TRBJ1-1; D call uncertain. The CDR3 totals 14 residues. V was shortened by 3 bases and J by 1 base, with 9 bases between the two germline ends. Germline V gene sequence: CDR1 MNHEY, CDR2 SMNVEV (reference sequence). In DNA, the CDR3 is TGTGCCAGCAGTTTTTCCTGGGGGAACACTGAAGCTTTCTTT. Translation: CASSFSWGNTEAFF.

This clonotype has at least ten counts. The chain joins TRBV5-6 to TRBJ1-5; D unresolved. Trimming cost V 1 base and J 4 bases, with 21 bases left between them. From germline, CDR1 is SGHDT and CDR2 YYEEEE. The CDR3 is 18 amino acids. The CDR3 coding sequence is TGTGCCAGCAGCTTGAAGGATATTACATTGGGTGGAAATCAGCCCCAGCATTTT. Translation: CASSLKDITLGGNQPQHF.

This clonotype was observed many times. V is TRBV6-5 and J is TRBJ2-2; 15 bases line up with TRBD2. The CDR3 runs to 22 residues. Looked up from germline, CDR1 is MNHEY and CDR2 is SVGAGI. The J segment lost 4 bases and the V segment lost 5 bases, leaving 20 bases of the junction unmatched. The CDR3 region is CASSIQLLGGLAGGRGTGELFF. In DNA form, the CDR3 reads TGTGCCAGCAGTATCCAACTCCTAGGGGGACTAGCGGGGGGACGTGGCACCGGGGAGCTGTTTTTT.

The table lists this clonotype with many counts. CDR3 sequence (DNA): TGTGCCAGCATCCCGGCCGGACAGCTCACGCAGTATTTT. It yields the protein CASIPAGQLTQYF. V usage is TRBV28 and J usage is TRBJ2-3; weak D call: TRBD1 (6 bases). Trimming shortened V by 7 bases and J by 9 bases, and 17 bases separated the two germline ends. Germline CDR1 MDHEN, CDR2 SYDVKM. The CDR3 is 13 residues long.